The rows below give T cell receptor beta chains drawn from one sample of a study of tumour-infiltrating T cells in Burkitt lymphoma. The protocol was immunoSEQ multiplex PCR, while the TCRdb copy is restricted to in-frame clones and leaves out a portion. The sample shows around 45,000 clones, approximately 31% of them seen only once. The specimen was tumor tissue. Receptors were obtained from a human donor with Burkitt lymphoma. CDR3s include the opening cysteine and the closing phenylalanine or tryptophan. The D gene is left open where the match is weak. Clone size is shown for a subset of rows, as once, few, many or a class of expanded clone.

CDR3aa: CASSYTLTVGNTEAFF
CDR3nt: TGTGCCAGCAGTTACACATTGACAGTGGGGAACACTGAAGCTTTCTTT
v_gene: TRBV6-5
d_gene: .
len: 16
abundance: .
j_gene: TRBJ1-1

CDR3aa: CASSQLSGVGEQYF
CDR3nt: TGTGCCAGCAGTCAACTTAGCGGGGTCGGCGAGCAGTACTTC
v_gene: TRBV27
d_gene: TRBD2
len: 14
abundance: few
j_gene: TRBJ2-7

CDR3aa: CASSPPHRTVNQPQHF
CDR3nt: TGTGCCAGCAGCCCTCCCCATAGGACGGTCAATCAGCCCCAGCATTTT
v_gene: TRBV7-4
d_gene: .
len: 16
abundance: few
j_gene: TRBJ1-5

CDR3aa: CASSSTGSRSYEQYF
CDR3nt: TGTGCCAGCAGCTCGACAGGGAGCCGCTCCTACGAGCAGTACTTC
v_gene: TRBV7-2
d_gene: TRBD1
len: 15
abundance: .
j_gene: TRBJ2-7

CDR3aa: CAWSAGSAANEQFF
CDR3nt: TGTGCCTGGAGTGCGGGTTCGGCAGCCAATGAGCAGTTCTTC
v_gene: TRBV30
d_gene: .
len: 14
abundance: .
j_gene: TRBJ2-1

CDR3aa: CASSLYGREVEAFF
CDR3nt: TGTGCCAGCAGCTTGTATGGCAGGGAAGTTGAAGCTTTCTTT
v_gene: TRBV5-4
d_gene: .
len: 14
abundance: few
j_gene: TRBJ1-1

CDR3aa: CASSAYLGYQRDTQYF
CDR3nt: TGTGCCAGCAGTGCCTACCTAGGATACCAGCGGGATACGCAGTATTTT
v_gene: TRBV2
d_gene: .
len: 16
abundance: .
j_gene: TRBJ2-3

CDR3aa: CASSAPSGGRDTGELFF
CDR3nt: TGTGCCAGCAGCGCGCCTAGCGGGGGTAGGGACACCGGGGAGCTGTTTTTT
v_gene: TRBV9
d_gene: TRBD2
len: 17
abundance: few
j_gene: TRBJ2-2

CDR3aa: CASSSRVGGDNEQFF
CDR3nt: TGCGCCAGCAGCAGCAGGGTAGGGGGGGACAATGAGCAGTTCTTC
v_gene: TRBV5-1
d_gene: .
len: 15
abundance: few
j_gene: TRBJ2-1

CDR3aa: CASSLGGIGNTIYF
CDR3nt: TGTGCCAGCAGTTTGGGGGGAATTGGAAACACCATATATTTT
v_gene: TRBV27
d_gene: .
len: 14
abundance: .
j_gene: TRBJ1-3

CDR3aa: CASTVRGYYEQYF
CDR3nt: TGTGCCAGCACCGTCAGGGGCTACTACGAGCAGTACTTC
v_gene: TRBV5-6
d_gene: .
len: 13
abundance: few
j_gene: TRBJ2-7

CDR3aa: CASSPSPDRGHGYTF
CDR3nt: TGCGCCAGCAGCCCAAGCCCGGACAGGGGGCATGGCTACACCTTC
v_gene: TRBV5-1
d_gene: TRBD1
len: 15
abundance: few
j_gene: TRBJ1-2

CDR3aa: CASSYSSGASGYTF
CDR3nt: TGTGCCAGCAGTTACTCCTCAGGGGCTAGTGGCTACACCTTC
v_gene: TRBV6-6
d_gene: .
len: 14
abundance: .
j_gene: TRBJ1-2

CDR3aa: CASSLGGGRGYTF
CDR3nt: TGTGCCAGCAGCTTGGGGGGGGGACGTGGCTACACCTTC
v_gene: TRBV5-6
d_gene: .
len: 13
abundance: .
j_gene: TRBJ1-2

CDR3aa: CASSFGRNEQFF
CDR3nt: TGTGCCAGCAGCTTCGGGCGCAATGAGCAGTTCTTC
v_gene: TRBV7-2
d_gene: .
len: 12
abundance: .
j_gene: TRBJ2-1

CDR3aa: CASSPGQGAVQPQHF
CDR3nt: TGTGCCAGCTCACCGGGACAGGGGGCAGTTCAGCCCCAGCATTTT
v_gene: TRBV18
d_gene: TRBD1
len: 15
abundance: .
j_gene: TRBJ1-5

CDR3aa: CASSVQYEQYF
CDR3nt: TGTGCCAGCAGTGTACAGTACGAGCAGTACTTC
v_gene: TRBV2
d_gene: .
len: 11
abundance: few
j_gene: TRBJ2-7

CDR3aa: CASSDRGYNSPLHF
CDR3nt: TGTGCCAGCAGTGACAGGGGCTATAATTCACCCCTCCACTTT
v_gene: TRBV6-1
d_gene: .
len: 14
abundance: .
j_gene: TRBJ1-6

CDR3aa: CASYKAPFMNTEAFF
CDR3nt: TGCGCCAGCTATAAGGCGCCCTTCATGAACACTGAAGCTTTCTTT
v_gene: TRBV5-1
d_gene: .
len: 15
abundance: few
j_gene: TRBJ1-1

CDR3aa: CASSTRQGSYGYTF
CDR3nt: TGTGCCAGTAGTACCCGACAGGGGTCGTATGGCTACACCTTC
v_gene: TRBV19
d_gene: TRBD1
len: 14
abundance: .
j_gene: TRBJ1-2

CDR3aa: CASRETTDTGELFF
CDR3nt: TGCGCCAGCAGGGAGACTACGGACACCGGGGAGCTGTTTTTT
v_gene: TRBV5-1
d_gene: .
len: 14
abundance: few
j_gene: TRBJ2-2

CDR3aa: CASSQDRGLGGYTF
CDR3nt: TGCGCCAGCAGCCAAGACAGGGGATTGGGTGGCTACACCTTC
v_gene: TRBV4-3
d_gene: .
len: 14
abundance: .
j_gene: TRBJ1-2

CDR3aa: CASSYSTLPAGSPLHF
CDR3nt: TGTGCCAGCAGTTACTCTACCCTCCCCGCGGGGTCACCCCTCCACTTT
v_gene: TRBV6-5
d_gene: .
len: 16
abundance: .
j_gene: TRBJ1-6

CDR3aa: CASRDRGDIQYF
CDR3nt: TGTGCCAGCAGAGACAGGGGTGACATTCAGTACTTC
v_gene: TRBV27
d_gene: TRBD1
len: 12
abundance: few
j_gene: TRBJ2-4

CDR3aa: CASSLAGAGDTQYF
CDR3nt: TGCGCCAGCAGCTTGGCTGGGGCGGGAGATACGCAGTATTTT
v_gene: TRBV5-1
d_gene: .
len: 14
abundance: .
j_gene: TRBJ2-3

CDR3aa: CASSLRGQGTDTQYF
CDR3nt: TGTGCCAGCAGCTTGCGGGGACAGGGTACAGATACGCAGTATTTT
v_gene: TRBV5-4
d_gene: TRBD1
len: 15
abundance: few
j_gene: TRBJ2-3

CDR3aa: CASSYSQGALPQYF
CDR3nt: TGTGCCAGCAGCTACTCACAGGGGGCCCTTCCCCAGTACTTC
v_gene: TRBV27
d_gene: TRBD1
len: 14
abundance: .
j_gene: TRBJ2-5

CDR3aa: CASSLTRVWGETQYF
CDR3nt: TGTGCCAGCAGCTTAACGAGGGTTTGGGGAGAGACCCAGTACTTC
v_gene: TRBV7-9
d_gene: .
len: 15
abundance: once
j_gene: TRBJ2-5

CDR3aa: CSVAESRTGELFF
CDR3nt: TGCAGCGTTGCAGAGAGCCGTACCGGGGAGCTGTTTTTT
v_gene: TRBV29-1
d_gene: .
len: 13
abundance: .
j_gene: TRBJ2-2

CDR3aa: CSVERARRETQYF
CDR3nt: TGCAGCGTTGAACGCGCCAGGAGAGAGACCCAGTACTTC
v_gene: TRBV29-1
d_gene: .
len: 13
abundance: few
j_gene: TRBJ2-5

CDR3aa: CASSTRGGRETQYF
CDR3nt: TGTGCCAGCAGCACCCGTGGAGGGCGAGAGACCCAGTACTTC
v_gene: TRBV9
d_gene: .
len: 14
abundance: .
j_gene: TRBJ2-5

CDR3aa: CASSASGGHETQYF
CDR3nt: TGTGCCAGCAGTGCCTCAGGGGGTCACGAGACCCAGTACTTC
v_gene: TRBV27
d_gene: TRBD1
len: 14
abundance: .
j_gene: TRBJ2-5

CDR3aa: CASHSGANVLTF
CDR3nt: TGTGCCAGCCATTCTGGGGCCAACGTCCTGACTTTC
v_gene: TRBV2
d_gene: .
len: 12
abundance: .
j_gene: TRBJ2-6

CDR3aa: CASSPRYEQFF
CDR3nt: TGTGCCAGCAGCCCCAGATATGAGCAGTTCTTC
v_gene: TRBV7-9
d_gene: .
len: 11
abundance: few
j_gene: TRBJ2-1

CDR3aa: CASSSDGGTDTQYF
CDR3nt: TGTGCCAGCAGCAGCGATGGGGGCACAGATACGCAGTATTTT
v_gene: TRBV11-3
d_gene: .
len: 14
abundance: .
j_gene: TRBJ2-3

CDR3aa: CASSHRQGKGTEAFF
CDR3nt: TGTGCCAGCAGTCACCGACAGGGGAAAGGGACTGAAGCTTTCTTT
v_gene: TRBV6-6
d_gene: TRBD1
len: 15
abundance: .
j_gene: TRBJ1-1

CDR3aa: CASSYSFPPWVETQYF
CDR3nt: TGTGCCAGCAGCTATAGTTTTCCCCCATGGGTGGAGACCCAGTACTTC
v_gene: TRBV7-2
d_gene: .
len: 16
abundance: .
j_gene: TRBJ2-5

CDR3aa: CASSATSGVTDTQYF
CDR3nt: TGTGCCAGCAGCGCGACTAGCGGGGTAACAGATACGCAGTATTTT
v_gene: TRBV6-6
d_gene: TRBD2
len: 15
abundance: few
j_gene: TRBJ2-3

CDR3aa: CASSYQGRAGYEQYF
CDR3nt: TGTGCCAGCAGTTACCAAGGACGGGCGGGTTACGAGCAGTACTTC
v_gene: TRBV6-5
d_gene: .
len: 15
abundance: .
j_gene: TRBJ2-7